A single count supports the clone carrying this T cell receptor beta chain. The entry originates in a study of blood T cell repertoires in COVID-19. On the study more broadly: Whether acute or convalescent, the COVID-19 samples came from the United States, Italy and Spain.

Between the trimmed V and J ends, which lost 1 base and 8 bases, there was a span of 9 bases. CDR3 length: 13 residues. From germline, CDR1 is SGHTA and CDR2 FQGTGA. Assay: immunoSEQ multiplex PCR; the TCRdb copy retains only in-frame clones and omits some. There are around 250,000 clones in the sample; roughly nine tenths occur only once, and about 3.6% lies in the top ten. The TCR sequence derives from a man aged 18 to 35 with active or convalescent COVID-19. The sample consisted of peripheral blood. This chain links TRBV7-3 with TRBJ2-1; D perhaps matches TRBD1 (6 bases). CDR3 sequence reads: CASSLKQGHEQFF. The CDR3 region has the DNA TGTGCCAGCAGCTTAAAACAGGGACATGAGCAGTTCTTC. Full variable domain (missing parts from reference TRBV7-3 and TRBJ2-1): GAGVSQTPSNKVTEKGKYVELRCDPISGHTALYWYRQSLGQGPEFLIYFQGTGAADDSGLPNDRFFAVRPEGSVSTLKIQRTERGDSAVYLCASSLKQGHEQFFGPGTRLTVL.